This T cell receptor beta chain was identified during a study of blood T cell repertoires in COVID-19. In the study overall: Spain, Italy and the United States supplied samples that represented acute and convalescent COVID-19. In each case, the material was cDNA or gDNA derived from T cells, B-cell-depleted T cells, or PBMCs.

Germline CDR1 reads SQVTM; CDR2 reads ANQGSEA. Deletions cut 4 bases from V and 3 bases from J, with 7 bases between. This CDR3 comprises 12 residues. Generated by immunoSEQ multiplex PCR, the TCRdb table keeps only in-frame clones and is missing some. The sample consists of about 260,000 clones, roughly 84% of them appearing once. The J gene is TRBJ1-5, the V gene TRBV29-1; a possible D gene is TRBD1 (5 bases). This receptor was obtained from a man aged 60-69 years with acute or convalescent COVID-19. Sequencing was performed on peripheral blood. The CDR3 reads CSVGGFNQPQHF. CDR3 nucleotides: TGCAGCGTTGGGGGCTTCAATCAGCCCCAGCATTTT.